A single sample gave rise to the 21 T cell receptor beta chains below, sequenced in a study of cytomegalovirus exposure and HLA in healthy donors. The study ran its PCR with 60 Vbeta and 13 Jbeta primers. Data came from immunoSEQ multiplex PCR; TCRdb stores just in-frame clones and leaves some out. This sample's table reports 140,000 to 150,000 clones. The sample comprised PBMCs. The receptors were sampled from a male donor in good health and CMV-seronegative.

The chain uses TRBV11-2 and TRBJ2-1, with 10 bases matching TRBD2. The CDR3 is 17 residues long. Germline V gene sequence: CDR1 SGHAT, CDR2 FQNNGV. With V trimmed by 2 bases and J by 0 bases, 4 bases remained unmatched. The CDR3 DNA is TGTGCCAGCAGCTTACCGGCTAGCGGGAGCTCCTACAATGAGCAGTTCTTC. Amino acid sequence: CASSLPASGSSYNEQFF.

The gene calls are TRBV29-1 and TRBJ2-1; D is undetermined. Germline V lookup: CDR1 SQVTM, CDR2 ANQGSEA. The CDR3 runs 11 residues. V dropped 2 bases and J dropped 7 bases, with 6 bases sitting between them. CDR3 protein: CSVESLNEQFF. The CDR3 DNA sequence: TGCAGCGTTGAATCGCTAAATGAGCAGTTCTTC.

The CDR3 here is CASSLELTANYGYTF. CDR3 coding DNA: TGTGCCAGCAGCCTAGAATTAACGGCTAACTATGGCTACACCTTC. J is TRBJ1-2 and V is TRBV7-2; D uncertain. The CDR3 runs to 15 residues. Trimming left V 5 bases short and J 0 bases short, with 13 bases between. Germline V CDR1 and CDR2: SGHTA, FQGNSA.

This chain joins TRBV18 and TRBJ1-2, with TRBD1 identical over 7 bases. The CDR3 totals 14 residues. Germline V CDR1 and CDR2: KGHSH, LQKENI. The ends lost 2 bases at V and 6 bases at J; junction bases unmatched: 6. The chain's CDR3 is CASSPRRQGNGYTF. The CDR3 DNA follows: TGTGCCAGCTCACCAAGGCGACAGGGAAATGGCTACACCTTC.

The chain employs TRBV18 and TRBJ2-2; D call uncertain. Germline V gene lookup returns CDR1 KGHSH and CDR2 LQKENI. The V gene lost 6 bases and the J gene lost 0 bases, with 14 bases spanning the gap. The CDR3 spans 16 residues. The CDR3 here is CASSQQAPPNTGELFF. The CDR3 DNA reads TGTGCCAGCTCGCAGCAGGCACCACCGAACACCGGGGAGCTGTTTTTT.

The chain's CDR3 is CASSLGGAPNYGYTF. The CDR3 nucleotides read TGTGCCAGCTCCCTTGGGGGGGCCCCTAACTATGGCTACACCTTC. This chain uses TRBV18 with TRBJ1-2; perhaps TRBD1 as D (6 bases). From germline, CDR1 is KGHSH and CDR2 LQKENI. Trimming took off 6 bases at V and 0 bases at J, with 14 bases between the two ends. CDR3 length: 15 residues.

This chain links TRBV27 with TRBJ2-7; a possible D gene is TRBD2 (5 bases). The ends were cut back, 6 bases at V and 1 base at J, with 10 bases in the middle. This CDR3 region has 13 residues. Germline lookup yields CDR1 MNHEY and CDR2 SMNVEV (reference sequence). Written as DNA, the CDR3 is TGTGCCAGCAGGGTAGCGCCTTCCTACGAGCAGTACTTC. It yields the protein CASRVAPSYEQYF.

J is TRBJ2-7 and V is TRBV18; 11 positions agree with TRBD2. V shed 2 bases and J 6 bases; nucleotides not matched to a gene: 6. In germline, CDR1 is KGHSH, CDR2 LQKENI. The CDR3 runs to 15 residues. The CDR3 DNA sequence: TGTGCCAGCTCACCAGGAGCTAGCGGGGGGCGCGAGCAGTACTTC. Protein product: CASSPGASGGREQYF. The entire variable domain, with the rest obtained from reference TRBV18 and TRBJ2-7, is as follows: NAGVMQNPRHLVRRRGQEARLRCSPMKGHSHVYWYRQLPEEGLKFMVYLQKENIIDESGMPKERFSAEFPKEGPSILRIQQVVRGDSAAYFCASSPGASGGREQYFGPGTRLTVT.

This chain joins TRBV4-2 and TRBJ2-3; 10 bases fit TRBD2. CDR1 LGHNA and CDR2 YNFKEQ come from the germline V gene. V lost 3 bases, J lost 4 bases, and 13 bases stayed unmatched. The CDR3 covers 18 residues. The CDR3 sequence is CASSQAQRLAGAADTQYF. For the CDR3, the DNA is TGTGCCAGCAGCCAGGCGCAGAGGCTAGCGGGAGCGGCAGATACGCAGTATTTT.

CDR3: CASSQNPGTGTEQYF. The CDR3 DNA follows: TGCGCCAGCAGCCAAAACCCCGGGACAGGGACCGAGCAGTACTTC. The J gene is TRBJ2-7, the V gene TRBV5-1; 9 positions match TRBD1. Germline lookup yields CDR1 SGHRS and CDR2 YFSETQ. The CDR3 totals 15 residues. Losses at the gene ends were 4 bases for V and 6 bases for J; bases not matched to a gene: 11. The variable domain in full, with the rest retrieved from reference TRBV5-1 and TRBJ2-7, is KAGVTQTPRYLIKTRGQQVTLSCSPISGHRSVSWYQQTPGQGLQFLFEYFSETQRNKGNFPGRFSGRQFSNSRSEMNVSTLELGDSALYLCASSQNPGTGTEQYFGPGTRLTVT.

The rearrangement links TRBV6-5 to TRBJ1-2, with 7 positions matching TRBD1. The CDR3 consists of 15 residues. CDR1 MNHEY and CDR2 SVGAGI come from the germline V gene. With V trimmed by 3 bases and J by 4 bases, 8 bases remained unmatched. The CDR3 reads CASSYKQAGGYGYTF. For the CDR3, the DNA is TGTGCCAGCAGTTATAAGCAGGCAGGGGGCTATGGCTACACCTTC.

The chain links TRBV30 to TRBJ1-1; TRBD1 might be the D (5 bases). V was shortened by 0 bases and J by 3 bases, with 11 bases between the two germline ends. From germline, CDR1 is GTSNPN and CDR2 SVGIG (reference sequence). The CDR3 is 14 residues long. The CDR3 DNA reads TGTGCCTGGAGTGTCTTGATCAGGGACACTGAAGCTTTCTTT. Amino acid sequence: CAWSVLIRDTEAFF.

This chain connects TRBV5-4 to TRBJ2-5; 11 nucleotides match TRBD2. The junction had 8 bases not matched to a gene; V was cut back by 3 bases and J by 1 base. This CDR3 is 17 amino acids long. Germline CDR1 is SGHNT and CDR2 is YYREEE (reference sequence). In nucleotides, the CDR3 is TGTGCCAGCAGCTCCGGATCGACTAGCGGGATCCAAGAGACCCAGTACTTC. Encoded protein: CASSSGSTSGIQETQYF. The full variable domain, rest sourced from reference TRBV5-4 and TRBJ2-5, is ETGVTQSPTHLIKTRGQQVTLRCSSQSGHNTVSWYQQALGQGPQFIFQYYREEENGRGNFPPRFSGLQFPNYSSELNVNALELDDSALYLCASSSGSTSGIQETQYFGPGTRLLVL.

The V and J genes are TRBV30 and TRBJ2-2; tentatively, D is TRBD2 (6 bases). V was clipped by 2 bases and J by 4 bases, with 11 bases between them. This CDR3 region has 14 residues. Per germline, CDR1 GTSNPN and CDR2 SVGIG (reference sequence). The CDR3 DNA follows: TGTGCCTGGAGTAAGAGCGGGCTCACCGGGGAGCTGTTTTTT. Protein product: CAWSKSGLTGELFF.

The chain is built from TRBV5-6 and TRBJ1-3; TRBD1 is a possible D gene (5 bases). V was pared by 4 bases and J by 0 bases, with 17 bases between. There are 17 residues in the CDR3. Per the germline V gene, CDR1 is SGHDT and CDR2 is YYEEEE. CDR3 region: CASSLPGQPASGNTIYF. The DNA of the CDR3 is TGTGCCAGCAGCCTACCAGGACAACCTGCCTCTGGAAACACCATATATTTT.

The DNA for the CDR3 is TGTGCCTGGAGGGCATTAGCGGGGGGGACAGATACGCAGTATTTT. This sequence encodes CAWRALAGGTDTQYF. The chain is built from TRBV30 and TRBJ2-3, with 11 bases lining up with TRBD2. After removal of 3 bases from V and 3 bases from J, the junction contained 5 bases not matched to a gene. There are 15 residues in the CDR3. CDR1 and CDR2 from the germline V gene are GTSNPN and SVGIG (reference sequence).

V usage is TRBV7-8 and J usage is TRBJ1-4, with TRBD1 matching 7 bases. J was trimmed by 3 bases and V by 7 bases; bases with no gene match: 5. This CDR3 has 14 amino acids. The germline gives CDR1 SGHVS, CDR2 FQNEAQ. The CDR3 DNA sequence: TGTGCCAGCAACCTCGGGACAGCTAATGAAAAACTGTTTTTT. It specifies CASNLGTANEKLFF. The whole variable domain, filled in from reference TRBV7-8 and TRBJ1-4, reads GAGVSQSPRYKVAKRGQDVALRCDPISGHVSLFWYQQALGQGPEFLTYFQNEAQLDKSGLPSDRFFAERPEGSVSTLKIQRTQQEDSAVYLCASNLGTANEKLFFGSGTQLSVL.

V is TRBV30 and J is TRBJ1-1; 12 bases align to TRBD1. The CDR3 length is 15 residues. After removal of 3 bases from V and 2 bases from J, the junction contained 4 bases not matched to a gene. Germline V CDR1 and CDR2: GTSNPN, SVGIG (reference sequence). The CDR3 reads CAWRGQGALNTEAFF. For the CDR3, the DNA is TGTGCCTGGAGGGGACAGGGGGCCCTTAACACTGAAGCTTTCTTT.

The chain couples TRBV6-1 to TRBJ1-1; D perhaps matches TRBD1 (5 bases). The CDR3 length is 14 residues. V dropped 3 bases and J dropped 3 bases, with 11 bases sitting between them. Germline-derived CDR1 and CDR2 are MNHNS and SASEGT. Here the CDR3 reads CASSDGGGDTEAFF. DNA of the CDR3: TGTGCCAGCAGTGATGGGGGGGGTGACACTGAAGCTTTCTTT.

The chain uses TRBV7-3 and TRBJ2-2; TRBD1 matches 7 bases. CDR3 length equals 15 residues. The J segment lost 5 bases and the V segment lost 4 bases, leaving 7 bases of the junction unmatched. The germline gives CDR1 SGHTA, CDR2 FQGTGA. The DNA of the CDR3 is TGTGCCAGCAGCTCCGCCCAGACAGGGACCGGGGAGCTGTTTTTT. Protein sequence: CASSSAQTGTGELFF.

The chain has TRBV4-1 and TRBJ1-6, with 9 bases identical to TRBD1. The CDR3 runs to 15 residues. V lost 0 bases and J lost 8; bases outside the gene matches: 2. Germline CDR1 is MGHRA and CDR2 is YSYEKL. CDR3 sequence reads: CASSQDRQGDSPLHF. In nucleotides, the CDR3 is TGCGCCAGCAGCCAAGACCGACAGGGGGATTCACCCCTCCACTTT.